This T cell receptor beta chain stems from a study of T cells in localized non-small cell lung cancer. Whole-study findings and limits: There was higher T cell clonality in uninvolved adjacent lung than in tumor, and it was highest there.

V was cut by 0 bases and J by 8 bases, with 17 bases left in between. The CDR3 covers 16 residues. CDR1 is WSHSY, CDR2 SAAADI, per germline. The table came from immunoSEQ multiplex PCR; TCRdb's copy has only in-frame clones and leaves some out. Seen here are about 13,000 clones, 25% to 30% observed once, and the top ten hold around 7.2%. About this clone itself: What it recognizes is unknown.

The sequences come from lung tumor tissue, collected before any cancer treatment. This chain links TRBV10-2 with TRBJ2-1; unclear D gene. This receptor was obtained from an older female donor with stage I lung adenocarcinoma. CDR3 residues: CASSESWNTASHEQFF. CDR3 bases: TGCGCCAGCAGTGAGTCGTGGAATACCGCGAGCCATGAGCAGTTCTTC.